This TCR beta chain was captured by sequencing in a study of identical twins (dated by TCRdb to 2015 to 2016). Study-level background: TCR alpha and beta repertoires from monozygotic twins, unrelated adults of various ages and cord blood were deep-sequenced to test whether fetal clonotypes persist. To rule out contamination, the twin experiments were replicated at different times with different library preparation protocols.

Preparation of the library involved 5' RACE. The sequencer was an Illumina HiSeq 2000. Template switching added a universal primer binding site, and the final cDNA carried a unique molecular identifier that allowed TCR cDNA molecules to be counted accurately. Specific primers in the conserved constant-segment region were used to synthesize first-strand cDNA for TCR alpha and beta chains. Each cDNA library was double barcoded, with a SMART-Mk sample barcode plus Illumina barcodes, to control for contamination. TruSeq adapter sequences and Illumina sample barcodes were added in two successive PCR steps. The Illumina HiSeq platform was used with custom primers to sequence TCR alpha and beta cDNA libraries. On the authors' methods: MiGEC was used to process raw reads and extract unique molecular identifiers, and MiXCR was used to find CDR3 positions. For each individual, recombination models were inferred using an EM algorithm with the repgenHMM and IGoR tools. Shared clonotype analysis was performed with the tcR package in R, normalizing sharing by the product of cloneset sizes. To study raw recombination without the effects of thymic and clonal selection, out-of-frame nonproductive sequences were analyzed. TCRdb's own reprocessing of the public reads used fastp at Q25 and MiXCR and kept productive beta chains. CDR3 protein duplicates are merged, each entry listing the most common genes and DNA. TCRdb, rather than the study authors, made the V and J calls. This sample holds approximately 700,000 distinct CDR3 sequences; about 18% were observed only once. Of the sample, around 13% is held by the ten largest clones.

On the study overall, not on this receptor specifically: Because the same donors could not be followed over many years, the conclusions depended on cross-sectional statistical analysis. A weaker excess of twin sharing was found in beta out-of-frame sequences because the signal-to-noise ratio was lowered by fewer shared sequences. Invariant T cells such as MAIT and iNKT could partly confound zero-insertion analyses, though diverse VJ usage argued against this for most clonotypes. Out-of-frame TCR alpha sharing in monozygotic twins was systematically underestimated by recombination models, whereas sharing between unrelated individuals was in agreement with the recombination models. Out-of-frame TCR alpha sequences shared between twins showed an excess of low generation-probability sequences compared with coincidental sharing between unrelated individuals. Fewer insertions were carried by abundant cord blood beta clonotypes; a weaker similar trend was observed in young adult naive repertoires, while no such trend was observed in memory repertoires.

All donors were healthy Caucasians. Three pairs of female monozygotic twins, all aged 18 to 29 years, made up the twin cohort. Peripheral blood mononuclear cells were the source from which RNA for the TCR libraries was isolated. On this clonotype: Its antigen is not yet known. The record has no base qualities; no much larger clone is one base away.

The CDR3, cysteine through phenylalanine, is 16 amino acids long. CDR3 DNA only is kept here, 48 bases in frame from base 1. V was cut back by 0 bases and J by 2 bases, leaving a gap of 14 bases between them. CDR1 and CDR2, per the germline V gene, are ENHRY and SYGVKD. The sample was also linked to a second study, of T cells expressing NK-cell markers. As that second study puts it: TCR beta-chain repertoires were profiled in sorted CD3+CD56+NKG2C+, CD3+CD56+NKG2C- and CD3+CD56-NKG2C+ T-cell subsets from several donors. Of the eight sequenced donors, seven were found to be HCMV-seropositive and one was found to be HCMV-seronegative. To restrict sorting to alphabetaTCR-expressing T cells, an anti-gammadeltaTCR antibody was added in several experiments. In a handful of donors, the dominant CD3+CD56+NKG2C+ clonotypes were found to rank among the top 10 CD8+ clonotypes and to make up about 1.0-8% of CD8+ T cells. Those dominant clonotypes were again the most abundant among CD3+CD56-NKG2C+ cells in a handful of donors, at about 25-60.1%. Whether the expanded NKG2C-expressing T cell clones were specific for HCMV antigens remained unclear. The study sequenced eight donors, all healthy volunteers chosen at random: three men and five women. HCMV serostatus was determined by detecting HCMV-specific IgG in serum with a commercial ELISA kit. For roughly six donors, bulk peripheral blood T-cell repertoires were also sequenced from unsorted PBMC. Reads were demultiplexed and grouped by UMI with MIGEC, and clonotypes were assembled and quantified with MiTCR. Only TCR cDNA sequences supported by at least two reads were kept to exclude erroneous sequences. Downstream repertoire analysis used the tcR package, and clonotypes were matched across fractions by CDR3 nucleotide sequence plus V segment. VDJmatch was used to annotate antigen specificity against VDJdb, with one amino acid substitution in CDR3 allowed.

The clonotype was recovered from a woman younger than 35 in good health. This chain joins TRBV10-3 to TRBJ2-7; a tentative D match to TRBD1 spans 6 bases. Sequencing used PBMCs. The encoded CDR3 is CAISESMVSGAYEQYF. The nucleotide sequence is TGTGCCATCAGTGAGTCGATGGTGTCAGGGGCCTACGAGCAGTACTTC.